This TCR beta chain was captured in a study of T cell clones after liver transplantation. Whole-study context: Samples came from ITN030ST, which attempted immunosuppression withdrawal within 2 years of liver transplantation. TCRbeta sequencing after a pre-transplant mixed lymphocyte reaction identified graft-donor-reactive clones, later tracked in post-transplant blood. Three of eight recipients were HCV-positive; others had non-autoimmune, non-viral indications.

For this clone: The target antigen is unknown.

Profiled with immunoSEQ multiplex PCR; TCRdb holds only in-frame clones, not every one. The table records roughly 70,000 clones, over 85% of them present only once. V gave up 1 base and J gave up 0 bases; unmatched junction bases: 6. Germline CDR1 reads SGHTA; CDR2 reads FQGNSA. The CDR3 extends over 16 amino acids. Study-level points and caveats: In a couple of subjects, few donor cells limited the measurable donor-reactive repertoire.

The TCR originated in a human donor who received a liver transplant. The chain combines TRBV7-2 with TRBJ2-7, with TRBD2 matching over 7 bases. The source material was CD4+ T cells from blood, sampled before liver transplant. The CDR3 reads CASSLGASGSSYEQYF. As DNA, the CDR3 is TGTGCCAGCAGCTTAGGTGCTAGCGGTTCCTCCTACGAGCAGTACTTC.